The rows below give T cell receptor beta chains drawn from one sample of a study of blood T cell repertoires in COVID-19. The data were produced by immunoSEQ multiplex PCR, yet TCRdb's version contains in-frame clones alone and is incomplete. The sample yields around 65,000 clones, around 80% seen once. The sequenced material came from peripheral blood. These receptors came from a human donor in a cohort sampled during active COVID-19. Each CDR3 is given with its conserved first and last residue. D genes are given only for firm matches. Expanded clones get a size class; other rows say once, few or many, or leave the size out.

TRBV11-2,NA,15,TRBJ1-1,NA,TGTGCCAGCAGCTCGGCATCTTCCCGGGACACTGAAGCTTTCTTT,CASSSASSRDTEAFF
TRBV6-6,NA,15,TRBJ1-2,NA,TGTGCCAGCAGTTACGGCAGCCGCGATCTGCGGGGCTACACCTTC,CASSYGSRDLRGYTF
TRBV14,NA,15,TRBJ2-1,NA,TGTGCCAGCAGCCAAGGCGGTAGAGAAATCAATGAGCAGTTCTTC,CASSQGGREINEQFF
TRBV14,few,19,TRBJ2-7,TRBD2,TGTGCCAGCAGCCAAGACTACTGGACTAGCGGGAGCTATTCCTACGAGCAGTACTTC,CASSQDYWTSGSYSYEQYF
TRBV5-1,NA,16,TRBJ2-7,TRBD2,TGCGCCAGCAGCTTGGGATCTAGCGGGAGCTCCTACGAGCAGTACTTC,CASSLGSSGSSYEQYF
TRBV9,NA,16,TRBJ2-7,NA,TGTGCCAGCAGCGTAGAGGGGGAACTAGTCCTCTACGAGCAGTACTTC,CASSVEGELVLYEQYF
TRBV7-9,NA,14,TRBJ2-7,NA,TGTGCCAGCAGCTTAACAGGGATAGGCGACGAGCAGTACTTC,CASSLTGIGDEQYF
TRBV6-5,NA,15,TRBJ2-7,NA,TGTGCCAGCAGTCGCGGGTATAACGGCGTCTACGAGCAGTACTTC,CASSRGYNGVYEQYF
TRBV2,NA,14,TRBJ2-2,NA,TGTGCCAGCAGTGGACTCCCGCCCACCGGGGAGCTGTTTTTT,CASSGLPPTGELFF
TRBV28,once,15,TRBJ1-1,NA,TGTGCCAGCAGTTTGGAGGTAGTCCAGAACACTGAAGCTTTCTTT,CASSLEVVQNTEAFF
TRBV2,NA,13,TRBJ2-1,NA,TGTGCCAGCAGTGATAATAGCGGCAATGAGCAGTTCTTC,CASSDNSGNEQFF
TRBV28,few,15,TRBJ1-4,TRBD1,TGTGCCAGCACCTCTCGACAGGGAAGGAATGAAAAACTGTTTTTT,CASTSRQGRNEKLFF
TRBV5-4,NA,18,TRBJ2-2,TRBD2,TGTGCCAGCAGCTCGGCGGCTCCTAGCGGATCGAACACCGGGGAGCTGTTTTTT,CASSSAAPSGSNTGELFF
TRBV7-6,NA,16,TRBJ2-1,NA,TGTGCCAGCAGCTTTAGCGGAACTAGCTCCTACAATGAGCAGTTCTTC,CASSFSGTSSYNEQFF
TRBV28,NA,14,TRBJ1-5,TRBD1,TGTGCCAGCAGTTTACAGGGGGCGGGTCAGCCCCAGCATTTT,CASSLQGAGQPQHF
TRBV10-3,once,12,TRBJ1-3,NA,TGTGCCACACAGGGTTCTGGAAACACCATATATTTT,CATQGSGNTIYF
TRBV27,NA,17,TRBJ1-6,TRBD1,TGTGCCAGCAGTCCCCGGACAGGGGCGCCCTATAATTCACCCCTCCACTTT,CASSPRTGAPYNSPLHF
TRBV10-3,once,14,TRBJ2-1,NA,TGTGCCATCAGTGATTCTGGCCAGGCCAATGAGCAGTTCTTC,CAISDSGQANEQFF
TRBV24-1,once,16,TRBJ1-4,TRBD1,TGTGCCACCAGTGACCCGATTCGGACAGGGGACAAAAAACTGTTTTTT,CATSDPIRTGDKKLFF
TRBV5-1,NA,18,TRBJ2-7,TRBD2,TGCGCCAGCAGCCTCATCGGGGGGCTAGCGGGAACCGGCTACGAGCAGTACTTC,CASSLIGGLAGTGYEQYF
TRBV27,NA,13,TRBJ2-7,TRBD2,TGTGCCAGCAGTGCTAGCGGGCCCTACGAGCAGTACTTC,CASSASGPYEQYF
TRBV6-2/TRBV6-3,NA,15,TRBJ2-7,TRBD2,TGTGCCAGCAGTTACTACGGGACTAGCGGCTACGAGCAGTACTTC,CASSYYGTSGYEQYF
TRBV2,NA,14,TRBJ2-1,TRBD2,TGTGCCAGCAGTGAAGGGCTAGCGGGTGAAAGGCAGTTCTTC,CASSEGLAGERQFF
TRBV19,NA,14,TRBJ2-1,TRBD2,TGTGCCAGTAGTACGGGACTAGCGACAAATGAGCAGTTCTTC,CASSTGLATNEQFF
TRBV4-1,NA,16,TRBJ2-3,NA,TGCGCCAGCAGCCCCCAGCGGGGACAACTTAACGATACGCAGTATTTT,CASSPQRGQLNDTQYF
TRBV29-1,NA,16,TRBJ1-3,NA,TGCAGCGTTGAAGATCTGGACAGTTTCGCTGGAAACACCATATATTTT,CSVEDLDSFAGNTIYF
TRBV11-2,NA,14,TRBJ1-4,NA,TGTGCCAGCAGCTCAGGGGAAGGCGGTGAAAAACTGTTTTTT,CASSSGEGGEKLFF
TRBV7-9,NA,18,TRBJ2-7,NA,TGTGCCAGCAGCTTAGGGGTTAAGGACAGTCGGAACCCCTACGAGCAGTACTTC,CASSLGVKDSRNPYEQYF
TRBV28,once,17,TRBJ2-7,TRBD2,TGTGCCAGCACTACTTCTCTGGCGGGAGGGCCTCACTACGAGCAGTACTTC,CASTTSLAGGPHYEQYF
TRBV19,NA,13,TRBJ1-2,NA,TGTGCCAGTAGACCCTTGGGGGGGACGAGCCCCTCGTTC,CASRPLGGTSPSF
TRBV18,NA,17,TRBJ2-5,TRBD1,TGTGCCAGCTCACCACTGTCGGGACAGGGAAATGGAGAGACCCAGTACTTC,CASSPLSGQGNGETQYF
TRBV11-2,NA,17,TRBJ2-1,TRBD2,TGTGCCAGCAGCGGAAGTAGCGGGAGGAGGCCCCACGATGAGCAGTTCTTC,CASSGSSGRRPHDEQFF
TRBV28,NA,13,TRBJ2-7,NA,TGTGCCAGCAGCTTGAGCCCTTCCTACGAGCAGTACTTC,CASSLSPSYEQYF
TRBV28,once,15,TRBJ2-1,NA,TGTGCCAGCAGCCTCGGCGAGGGGGGGGTCAATGAGCAGTTCTTC,CASSLGEGGVNEQFF
TRBV27,NA,12,TRBJ1-2,NA,TGTGCCAGCAGTGGGGGGTGGGATGGCTACACCTTC,CASSGGWDGYTF
TRBV15,NA,18,TRBJ2-1,TRBD2,TGTGCCACCAATAAGGGGCAAGGGGCTAGCGGGATTACCAATGAGCAGTTCTTC,CATNKGQGASGITNEQFF
TRBV2,NA,15,TRBJ2-3,TRBD2,TGTGCCAGCAGGGCTTGGGGAGGGAGCACAGATACGCAGTATTTT,CASRAWGGSTDTQYF
TRBV5-1,few,13,TRBJ2-7,NA,TGCGCCAGCAGCTTGCAGGCCCAGTACGAGCAGTACTTC,CASSLQAQYEQYF
TRBV24-1,NA,15,TRBJ2-3,NA,TGTGCCACCAGTGATTTGACGGGGTCCACAGATACGCAGTATTTT,CATSDLTGSTDTQYF
TRBV10-3,few,18,TRBJ1-2,NA,TGTGCCATCAGTGATGTTGTTGCAGGGGCCTCCGGTAACTATGGCTACACCTTC,CAISDVVAGASGNYGYTF